This T cell receptor (beta chain) appears in the sequencing data of a study of patients and donors after allogeneic stem cell transplantation. TCRdb reprocessed the RT-PCR reads via MiXCR and lists one record per CDR3 protein. The data contain 200,000 to 250,000 distinct CDR3 sequences, approximately 14% of them singletons. V was shortened by 0 bases and J by 10 bases, with 10 bases between the two germline ends. CDR3 length equals 12 residues. Looked up from germline, CDR1 is SGHKS and CDR2 is YYEKEE (reference sequence). This clonotype turned up a few times. The chain joins TRBV5-5 to TRBJ1-2; no definite D call. The sample consisted of blood, either unsorted or a sorted T cell fraction (not recorded which). The clonotype comes from a human donor who was either an allogeneic HSCT recipient or a stem cell or donor lymphocyte infusion donor (not recorded which). It is not recorded whose cells these are; they may come from a transplant donor. The CDR3 DNA is TGTGCCAGCAGCTTGGAATCCTTCACCTACACCTTC. It is translated as CASSLESFTYTF.